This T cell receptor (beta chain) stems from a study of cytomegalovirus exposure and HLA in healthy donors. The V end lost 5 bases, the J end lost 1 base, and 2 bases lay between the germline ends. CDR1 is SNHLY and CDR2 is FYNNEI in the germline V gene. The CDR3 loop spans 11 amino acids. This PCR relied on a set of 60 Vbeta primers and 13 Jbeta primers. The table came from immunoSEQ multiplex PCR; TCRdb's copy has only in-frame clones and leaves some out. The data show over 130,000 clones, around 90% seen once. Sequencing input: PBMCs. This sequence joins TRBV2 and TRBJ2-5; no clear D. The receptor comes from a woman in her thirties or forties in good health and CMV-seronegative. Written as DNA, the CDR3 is TGTGCCAGCAGTCTCCAAGAGACCCAGTACTTC. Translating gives CASSLQETQYF.